What follows describes a single TCR beta chain. The data were produced by immunoSEQ multiplex PCR, yet TCRdb's version contains in-frame clones alone and is incomplete. The table includes approximately 38,000 clones, over 70% detected once. Germline V gene lookup returns CDR1 SGHAT and CDR2 FQNNGV. The ends were cut back, 5 bases at V and 0 bases at J, with 15 bases in the middle. The CDR3 has 16 amino acids. This entry belongs to a study of OX40 agonist ivuxolimab in advanced cancers. Sequences were derived from CD4+ or CD8+ T cells sorted from blood, sampled in a trial of the OX40 agonist ivuxolimab. V gene TRBV11-2 combines with J gene TRBJ2-3; TRBD2 is a possible D gene (7 bases). This sequence originates from an adult with an advanced solid tumor such as melanoma, head and neck, liver or kidney cancer. The CDR3 DNA reads as TGTGCCAGCAGCCCGGCGGCGGGGGCCAGCACAGATACGCAGTATTTT. Encoded protein: CASSPAAGASTDTQYF.